Listed here are 30 T cell receptor beta chains from one sample, sequenced in a study of T cell changes during pregnancy in multiple sclerosis (dated by TCRdb to 2018 to 2020). The library was generated by the immunoSEQ multiplex PCR assay. In its TCRdb copy, this immuneACCESS table keeps in-frame sequences only and misses some clones. Where compared with another copy, unresolved V genes explain less than half of these, and the others have no known cause. Counted in this sample were tens of thousands of clones; approximately 90% of them appeared once. The top ten constitute around 0.57% of the sample. The sequencing used CD4+ T cells from peripheral blood mononuclear cells, collected in the first trimester of pregnancy. These receptor sequences come from a female donor with multiple sclerosis, enrolled in a pregnancy study.

This chain connects TRBV6-1 to TRBJ2-7, with 9 nucleotides matching TRBD2. The trim removed 3 bases at V and 2 bases at J, leaving 5 bases unmatched. The CDR3 extends over 15 amino acids. Germline V CDR1 and CDR2: MNHNS, SASEGT. CDR3 DNA: TGTGCCAGCAGTGAGGAATTAGCGGGAGCCTACGAGCAGTACTTC. Translated, it gives CASSEELAGAYEQYF.

The V and J genes are TRBV7-9 and TRBJ2-7, with 7 bases identical to TRBD1. The CDR3 sequence is 17 residues long. Germline CDR1 and CDR2: SEHNR and FQNEAQ (reference sequence). V shed 5 bases, J shed 6 bases, and the junction held 19 bases outside the gene matches. Here the CDR3 reads CASSPLAAGTEAVEQYF. Written as DNA, the CDR3 is TGTGCCAGCAGCCCCTTGGCCGCCGGGACAGAGGCCGTCGAGCAGTACTTC. The full variable domain, completed using reference TRBV7-9 and TRBJ2-7, is DTGVSQNPRHKITKRGQNVTFRCDPISEHNRLYWYRQTLGQGPEFLTYFQNEAQLEKSRLLSDRFSAERPKGSFSTLEIQRTEQGDSAMYLCASSPLAAGTEAVEQYFGPGTRLTVT.

This rearrangement joins TRBV5-1 to TRBJ2-7; 9 bases map to TRBD2. Germline CDR1 is SGHRS and CDR2 is YFSETQ. V was pared by 7 bases and J by 3 bases, with 2 bases of the junction left unmatched. This CDR3 has 12 residues. The CDR3 region has the DNA TGCGCCAGCGGGACTAGCAACTACGAGCAGTACTTC. It specifies CASGTSNYEQYF.

The chain couples TRBV7-9 to TRBJ2-5; D ambiguous. Germline V gene lookup returns CDR1 SEHNR and CDR2 FQNEAQ (reference sequence). Trimming pared 1 base from V and 5 bases from J, leaving 5 bases between. This CDR3 has 12 amino acids. The CDR3 region is CASSLDWETQYF. The CDR3 DNA is TGTGCCAGCAGCTTAGACTGGGAGACCCAGTACTTC.

On this clone: Distinct nucleotide sequences in the sample also encode this CDR3. The V call is TRBV2, the J call TRBJ1-4, with D perhaps TRBD1 (5 bases). This CDR3 is 13 amino acids long. In germline, CDR1 is SNHLY, CDR2 FYNNEI. V was pared by 6 bases and J by 2 bases, with 7 bases between. The DNA for the CDR3 is TGTGCCAGCAGGGGGGGGACTAATGAAAAACTGTTTTTT. Translation: CASRGGTNEKLFF.

The chain links TRBV27 to TRBJ2-2; D is ambiguous. Per the germline V gene, CDR1 is MNHEY and CDR2 is SMNVEV (reference sequence). CDR3 size: 14 residues. V lost 3 bases to trimming and J lost 4 bases, with 9 bases between them. The CDR3 is CASSFSGFTGELFF. The CDR3 coding sequence is TGTGCCAGCAGTTTTTCAGGCTTCACCGGGGAGCTGTTTTTT.

The chain employs TRBV5-6 and TRBJ2-3, with 8 bases lining up with TRBD2. The CDR3 extends over 18 amino acids. Germline-derived CDR1 and CDR2 are SGHDT and YYEEEE. Unmatched junction bases numbered 18, after V lost 3 bases and J lost 6 bases. CDR3 loop: CASSWKKTPGAGADTQYF. As DNA, the CDR3 is TGTGCCAGCAGCTGGAAGAAGACACCGGGAGCGGGGGCCGATACGCAGTATTTT. The complete variable domain, with remaining parts taken from reference TRBV5-6 and TRBJ2-3, reads DAGVTQSPTHLIKTRGQQVTLRCSPKSGHDTVSWYQQALGQGPQFIFQYYEEEERQRGNFPDRFSGHQFPNYSSELNVNALLLGDSALYLCASSWKKTPGAGADTQYFGPGTRLTVL.

This sequence joins TRBV2 and TRBJ2-7, with TRBD1 matching 9 bases. The CDR3 covers 17 residues. The V and J ends lost 2 bases and 5 bases, in that order; junction bases with no gene match: 13. CDR1 is SNHLY, CDR2 FYNNEI, per germline. CDR3 region: CASSERRTGDFFDEQYF. The CDR3 DNA reads as TGTGCCAGCAGTGAAAGGAGGACAGGGGACTTCTTCGACGAGCAGTACTTC.

The count of this clone is one. This CDR3 is CASNLEVAKNIQYF. CDR3 nucleotide sequence: TGTGCCAGCAATTTAGAGGTAGCCAAAAACATTCAGTACTTC. The chain uses TRBV2 and TRBJ2-4; D remains unclear. CDR1 is SNHLY and CDR2 is FYNNEI in the germline V gene. The CDR3 length is 14 residues. Trimming pared 7 bases from V and 0 bases from J, leaving 10 bases between.

The genes are TRBV30 and TRBJ1-2; D call uncertain. This CDR3 is built from 14 residues. The germline CDR1 and CDR2 sequences are GTSNPN and SVGIG (reference sequence). Trimming removed 0 bases at V and 2 bases at J, with 10 bases between. The CDR3 DNA reads TGTGCCTGGAGTGTCGGCGGAGCGAACTATGGCTACACCTTC. Its translation: CAWSVGGANYGYTF.

V is TRBV7-3 and J is TRBJ2-3; TRBD1 might be the D (5 bases). The CDR3 is made up of 16 amino acids. Germline V gene sequence: CDR1 SGHTA, CDR2 FQGTGA. Trimming stripped 5 bases from V and 3 bases from J, with 18 bases between. The CDR3 DNA reads TGTGCCAGCAGCCCCGGGTTTGGGGCAGGGACAGATACGCAGTATTTT. This gives the protein CASSPGFGAGTDTQYF.

The gene calls are TRBV7-8 and TRBJ2-3, with 7 bases matching TRBD2. The CDR3 is 14 amino acids. V lost 5 bases to trimming and J lost 3 bases; unmatched junction nucleotides: 5. Germline assignment: CDR1 SGHVS and CDR2 FQNEAQ. The CDR3, as DNA: TGTGCCAGCAGCCCCAAGGGAGGGACAGATACGCAGTATTTT. Translation: CASSPKGGTDTQYF. The variable domain in full, completed from reference TRBV7-8 and TRBJ2-3, reads GAGVSQSPRYKVAKRGQDVALRCDPISGHVSLFWYQQALGQGPEFLTYFQNEAQLDKSGLPSDRFFAERPEGSVSTLKIQRTQQEDSAVYLCASSPKGGTDTQYFGPGTRLTVL.

This chain links TRBV19 with TRBJ1-5, with 8 bases aligning to TRBD1. The CDR3 sequence is 16 residues long. The V gene's germline CDR1 is LNHDA and CDR2 SQIVND (reference sequence). V was pared by 4 bases and J by 1 base, with 6 bases of the junction left unmatched. CDR3 DNA sequence: TGTGCCAGTAGTACCATCGACAGGGGCAGCAATCAGCCCCAGCATTTT. Translating gives CASSTIDRGSNQPQHF.

This clone was seen only once. CDR3 loop: CASSVDMMGPTSGNTIYF. The CDR3, as DNA: TGTGCCAGCAGCGTAGACATGATGGGCCCCACATCTGGAAACACCATATATTTT. This chain connects TRBV9 to TRBJ1-3, with D uncertain. The CDR3 contains 18 residues. The germline V gene encodes CDR1 SGDLS and CDR2 YYNGEE. Trimming left V 0 bases short and J 1 base short, with 17 bases between.

This chain links TRBV19 with TRBJ2-1; 16 bases fit TRBD2. The V segment lost 4 bases and the J segment 10 bases; nucleotides outside the gene matches: 7. This CDR3 contains 16 residues. CDR1 and CDR2 (germline): LNHDA, SQIVND (reference sequence). The CDR3 region is CASSRGTSGRGREQFF. The CDR3 region has the DNA TGTGCCAGTAGTAGAGGGACTAGCGGGAGGGGTAGGGAGCAGTTCTTC.

This chain's CDR3 is CASSLLQGSPYEQYF. The CDR3 nucleotides are TGTGCCAGCAGCTTACTCCAGGGAAGTCCCTACGAGCAGTACTTC. The chain links TRBV11-1 to TRBJ2-7; TRBD1 might be the D (5 bases). Germline CDR1 reads SGHAT; CDR2 reads FQDESV (reference sequence). V was clipped by 2 bases and J by 2 bases, with 13 bases between them. This CDR3 spans 15 amino acids.

The sample holds a few counts of this clone. The gene calls are TRBV9 and TRBJ1-1, with D perhaps matching TRBD1 (5 bases). Looked up from germline, CDR1 is SGDLS and CDR2 is YYNGEE. The CDR3 covers 13 residues. Trimming stripped 2 bases from V and 6 bases from J, with 11 bases between. CDR3 coding DNA: TGTGCCAGCAGCGTCGGGGGTGGGCCTGAAGCTTTCTTT. It encodes CASSVGGGPEAFF.

V gene TRBV5-6 combines with J gene TRBJ2-2; 7 bases fit TRBD1. Per germline, CDR1 SGHDT and CDR2 YYEEEE. The CDR3 extends over 16 amino acids. With V trimmed by 6 bases and J by 3 bases, 11 bases remained unmatched. This CDR3 is CASTRSGTVYTGELFF. CDR3 bases: TGTGCCAGCACCCGATCCGGGACAGTATACACCGGGGAGCTGTTTTTT.

V is TRBV5-8 and J is TRBJ2-7; D is possibly TRBD1 (5 bases). The V gene lost 4 bases and the J gene lost 5 bases, with 19 bases spanning the gap. This CDR3 region has 15 residues. The germline CDR1 and CDR2 sequences are SGHTS and YDEGEE. This CDR3 is CASSLKGAQRNEQYF. DNA for the CDR3: TGTGCCAGCAGCCTTAAAGGGGCGCAGAGGAACGAGCAGTACTTC.

The chain carries TRBV6-1 and TRBJ2-3; the match to TRBD1 covers 7 bases. The J segment lost 2 bases and the V segment lost 1 base, leaving 15 bases of the junction unmatched. This CDR3 region has 19 residues. Germline V gene lookup returns CDR1 MNHNS and CDR2 SASEGT. The DNA for the CDR3 is TGTGCCAGCAGTGAAGAAGGGGCTAGGGGGCCCCTAGACACAGATACGCAGTATTTT. Amino acid sequence: CASSEEGARGPLDTDTQYF.

As to this clone: No DNA is shown, since the ends of the CDR3 on it are uncertain; the CDR3 is the one TCRdb lists. CDR3 amino acids: CASSSSSVAYEQYF. The chain couples TRBV6-6 to TRBJ2-7; the table gives TRBD2 as D, unverified against the DNA. The CDR3 has 14 amino acids, counting both end residues. In germline, CDR1 is MNHNY, CDR2 SVGAGI (reference sequence).

The chain couples TRBV5-1 to TRBJ2-3, with D hard to call. The V gene's germline CDR1 is SGHRS and CDR2 YFSETQ. The CDR3 extends over 14 amino acids. The germline V and J ends were trimmed by 0 bases and 1 base, with 6 bases remaining between them. DNA for the CDR3: TGCGCCAGCAGCTTGGATGGGCGCACAGATACGCAGTATTTT. This encodes CASSLDGRTDTQYF. Complete variable domain (other parts from reference TRBV5-1 and TRBJ2-3): KAGVTQTPRYLIKTRGQQVTLSCSPISGHRSVSWYQQTPGQGLQFLFEYFSETQRNKGNFPGRFSGRQFSNSRSEMNVSTLELGDSALYLCASSLDGRTDTQYFGPGTRLTVL.

The V and J genes are TRBV19 and TRBJ2-4, with D perhaps TRBD1 (5 bases). The CDR3 spans 12 residues. The ends were cut back, 6 bases at V and 6 bases at J, with 9 bases in the middle. Germline V gene data show CDR1 as LNHDA and CDR2 as SQIVND (reference sequence). CDR3 nucleotide sequence: TGTGCCAGTAGATCAGGGCGAAACATTCAGTACTTC. Amino acids: CASRSGRNIQYF.

This chain links TRBV19 with TRBJ2-2, with 7 nucleotides matching TRBD2. The V gene end was trimmed by 8 bases and the J gene end by 6 bases; junction bases not matched to a gene: 15. The CDR3 is 16 residues long. Germline CDR1 and CDR2: LNHDA and SQIVND (reference sequence). The CDR3 DNA reads TGTGCCAGTTGCCCAACTAGCGCGGGAAAGGCCGGGGAGCTGTTTTTT. This codes for CASCPTSAGKAGELFF.

This chain joins TRBV7-2 and TRBJ2-3, with 8 bases lining up with TRBD2. The V gene's germline CDR1 is SGHTA and CDR2 FQGNSA. The CDR3 has 14 residues. The ends lost 5 bases at V and 0 bases at J; junction bases unmatched: 1. As DNA, the CDR3 is TGTGCCAGCAGCCGGGGGGGGAGCACAGATACGCAGTATTTT. Its protein product is CASSRGGSTDTQYF.

This clone was recorded once. The V call is TRBV19, the J call TRBJ2-5; maybe TRBD2 (5 bases). The CDR3 is made up of 13 amino acids. The V and J ends lost 6 bases and 5 bases respectively, with 13 bases between them. Germline V gives CDR1 LNHDA, CDR2 SQIVND (reference sequence). As DNA, the CDR3 is TGTGCCAGTAGCAGGAACCCGGGGGAGACCCAGTACTTC. Protein: CASSRNPGETQYF.

This chain uses TRBV5-1 with TRBJ2-5; 8 positions match TRBD2. V trimming: 2 bases; J trimming: 2 bases; junction bases outside the gene matches: 2. The CDR3 contains 14 residues. Per the germline V gene, CDR1 is SGHRS and CDR2 is YFSETQ. Written as DNA, the CDR3 is TGCGCCAGCAGCTTAAGCGGGGGACAAGAGACCCAGTACTTC. This translates into CASSLSGGQETQYF.

The chain has TRBV19 and TRBJ1-3; D is unresolved. There are 18 residues in the CDR3. Per the germline V gene, CDR1 is LNHDA and CDR2 is SQIVND (reference sequence). V was pared by 4 bases and J by 1 base, with 20 bases between. CDR3 nucleotides: TGTGCCAGTAGTAGAGGAACACGGGGAGCCGCGTCTGGAAACACCATATATTTT. Protein: CASSRGTRGAASGNTIYF.

The rearrangement links TRBV29-1 to TRBJ2-3, with 9 bases fitting TRBD2. Germline loops: CDR1 SQVTM, CDR2 ANQGSEA. The CDR3 contains 12 residues. V gave up 6 bases and J gave up 4 bases; unmatched junction bases: 2. The DNA for the CDR3 is TGCAGCGTGGGACTAGCAGCAGATACGCAGTATTTT. This gives the protein CSVGLAADTQYF.

This chain uses TRBV9 with TRBJ2-1; 9 bases map to TRBD2. Per germline, CDR1 SGDLS and CDR2 YYNGEE. V gave up 0 bases and J gave up 0 bases; unmatched junction bases: 10. This CDR3 is 19 amino acids long. The DNA for the CDR3 is TGTGCCAGCAGCGTAGCTACGAGCGGGGGGAGGAGCTCCTACAATGAGCAGTTCTTC. Protein product: CASSVATSGGRSSYNEQFF.